This T cell receptor beta chain was observed in a study of tumor-infiltrating lymphocytes in primary liver carcinoma. As for the study in general: Ages ranged from 30 to 69, with HCC or mixed HCC-cholangiocarcinoma.

Concerning this clonotype itself: Its specificity is unknown. Mismatch with germline at one junction end may stem from a read error.

Study findings and constraints: Tumors had a significantly higher top-250-clone fraction than blood (p = 0.039). It was tumor-adjacent and tumor-blood pairs that overlapped less than tumor region pairs did.

The length of the CDR3 is 14 residues. CDR1 SGHAT and CDR2 FQNNGV come from the germline V gene. From 500 ng of total RNA, TCR beta-specific cDNA was reverse-transcribed using a constant-region primer. A slightly modified ARM-PCR protocol with three nested multiplex PCR rounds produced these TCR beta libraries. Both of the initial two PCR rounds ran for approximately 11 cycles and employed TRBV1-TRBV30 forward primers alongside a C-beta reverse primer. TCRdb processed the multiplex PCR reads anew with MiXCR; each CDR3 protein has one entry. This table has 250,000 to 400,000 distinct CDR3 sequences, over 55% appearing once. Extraction also yielded germline DNA, while blood RNA was obtained from unsorted whole blood. The patients lived with chronic HBV infection and had not yet received any treatment.

The TCR originated in a man in his forties or fifties with primary liver carcinoma and hepatitis B virus infection. Sample: peripheral blood. The gene calls are TRBV11-2 and TRBJ1-2; D call uncertain. CDR3 sequence: CTSSNPTLGLGYTF. For the CDR3, the DNA is TGTACCAGCAGCAATCCGACACTGGGCTTAGGCTACACCTTC.